The T cell receptor beta chain described here comes from a study of blood T cell repertoires in COVID-19. Study information: Both acute and convalescent COVID-19 samples were obtained from the United States, Italy and Spain. In each case, the material was cDNA or gDNA derived from T cells, B-cell-depleted T cells, or PBMCs.

Trimming cost V 6 bases and J 1 base; bases outside gene matches: 16. The CDR3 length is 18 residues. Germline loops: CDR1 MNHEY, CDR2 SVGEGT. Source study methods: From reference gene primer amplification, estimates of nucleated cell counts were derived. Produced via immunoSEQ multiplex PCR; TCRdb's table is partial and in-frame only. V and J calls and clone size are copied from that table; D and trimming were computed from the DNA. The table has roughly 92,000 clones, around nine tenths seen once. This receptor was obtained from a middle-aged man with acute or convalescent COVID-19. The V and J genes are TRBV6-2 or TRBV6-3 and TRBJ2-3, with 7 bases identical to TRBD2. The sequenced sample was peripheral blood. CDR3 nucleotide sequence: TGTGCCAGCAGCTTCCCCATTGCGGGAGCATGGGGCACAGATACGCAGTATTTT. Its translation is CASSFPIAGAWGTDTQYF.